Each of the 29 T cell receptor beta chains below was sequenced from the same sample in a study of blood T cell repertoires in COVID-19. Sequencing was performed with immunoSEQ multiplex PCR; in TCRdb, only in-frame clones are kept and a portion is missing. This sample yields approximately 110,000 clones, of which approximately 89% are seen a single time; about 4.5% belongs to the top ten. Specimen: peripheral blood. The receptors were sampled from a man aged 40-49 years with acute or convalescent COVID-19.

The chain uses TRBV21-1 and TRBJ1-3; the table's D call, TRBD1, has no DNA check behind it. TRBV21-1 is an annotated pseudogene. This CDR3 contains 14 residues. CDR3 sequence (DNA): TGTGCCAGCAGCACAGACGAATCAGGCGACACCATATATTTT. It codes for CASSTDESGDTIYF.

This rearrangement joins TRBV4-2 to TRBJ1-1, with 7 bases lining up with TRBD1. The CDR3 is 17 amino acids. Per the germline V gene, CDR1 is LGHNA and CDR2 is YNFKEQ. Unmatched junction bases numbered 8, after V lost 1 base and J lost 0 bases. This chain's CDR3 is CASSQGGNRGLNTEAFF. CDR3 bases: TGTGCCAGCAGCCAAGGGGGAAACAGGGGACTGAACACTGAAGCTTTCTTT.

The chain employs TRBV19 and TRBJ2-2, with a weak D call TRBD1 (6 bases). V lost 0 bases to trimming and J lost 6 bases, with 11 bases between them. The CDR3 has 15 residues. Germline lookup yields CDR1 LNHDA and CDR2 SQIVND (reference sequence). CDR3 loop: CASSIDRPGAGELFF. The CDR3 coding sequence is TGTGCCAGTAGTATAGATCGGCCAGGGGCCGGGGAGCTGTTTTTT.

The chain combines TRBV6-1 with TRBJ1-5; D not certain. Germline V gene lookup returns CDR1 MNHNS and CDR2 SASEGT. CDR3 size: 16 residues. V was trimmed by 2 bases and J by 5 bases, leaving 16 bases between them. In DNA, the CDR3 is TGTGCCAGCAGTGAAAAGCTCGACCGCCGGGATCAGCCCCAGCATTTT. This sequence encodes CASSEKLDRRDQPQHF.

The chain carries TRBV9 and TRBJ1-6, with 7 bases that match TRBD1. Germline V CDR1 and CDR2: SGDLS, YYNGEE. V gave up 0 bases and J gave up 10 bases; unmatched junction bases: 7. This CDR3 contains 15 residues. CDR3 sequence: CASSVERGPQSPLHF. Here the CDR3 DNA reads TGTGCCAGCAGCGTAGAAAGGGGGCCACAATCACCCCTCCACTTT. The variable domain in full, with the rest retrieved from reference TRBV9 and TRBJ1-6, is DSGVTQTPKHLITATGQRVTLRCSPRSGDLSVYWYQQSLDQGLQFLIQYYNGEERAKGNILERFSAQQFPDLHSELNLSSLELGDSALYFCASSVERGPQSPLHFGNGTRLTVT.

This clone was seen just once. The chain has TRBV14 and TRBJ2-3, with unresolved D. Germline V lookup: CDR1 SGHDN, CDR2 FVKESK. V lost 5 bases to trimming and J lost 5 bases, with 5 bases between them. This CDR3 has 11 residues. CDR3 coding DNA: TGTGCCAGCAGCTTCGGAGATACGCAGTATTTT. It yields the protein CASSFGDTQYF.

The chain employs TRBV7-9 and TRBJ1-2, with TRBD1 as a possible D gene (5 bases). V dropped 5 bases and J dropped 6 bases, with 16 bases sitting between them. Germline CDR1 is SEHNR and CDR2 is FQNEAQ (reference sequence). This CDR3 is 14 amino acids long. The CDR3 spells CASSQSGAHHGYTF. CDR3 coding DNA: TGTGCCAGCAGCCAGAGCGGGGCCCACCATGGCTACACCTTC.

The rearrangement links TRBV9 to TRBJ2-7; weak D call: TRBD2 (5 bases). Germline loops: CDR1 SGDLS, CDR2 YYNGEE. The CDR3 has 15 residues. Trimming removed 0 bases from V and 4 bases from J, with 14 bases in between. Written as DNA, the CDR3 is TGTGCCAGCAGCGTAGAATCCGGGGATAGGTACGAGCAGTACTTC. Residues: CASSVESGDRYEQYF.

The chain is built from TRBV15 and TRBJ2-3; D uncertain. Trimming took 6 bases from V and 1 from J, leaving 14 bases between them. The CDR3 covers 15 residues. Germline CDR1 and CDR2: LNHNV and YYDKDF (reference sequence). CDR3 coding DNA: TGTGCCACCAGGCAGGCGACCGTAGGCACAGATACGCAGTATTTT. Translating it yields CATRQATVGTDTQYF.

The V call is TRBV21-1, the J call TRBJ1-4. TRBV21-1 is assigned pseudogene status. The length of the CDR3 is 15 residues. CDR3 residues: CASSKAGGFNEKLFF. The CDR3 bases are TGTGCCAGCAGCAAAGCTGGCGGGTTTAATGAAAAACTGTTTTTT.

This chain connects TRBV30 to TRBJ1-1; the D is unclear. The CDR3 is made up of 12 amino acids. V gave up 5 bases and J gave up 1 base, with 8 bases separating them. Per germline, CDR1 GTSNPN and CDR2 SVGIG (reference sequence). The CDR3 bases are TGTGCCTGGGCTAGAGGGAACACTGAAGCTTTCTTT. Protein product: CAWARGNTEAFF.

The CDR3 is CAWQLAGANTQYF. The DNA for the CDR3 is TGTGCCTGGCAACTAGCGGGAGCAAATACGCAGTATTTT. The J gene is TRBJ2-3, the V gene TRBV30, with TRBD2 matching over 11 bases. V shed 5 bases and J 7 bases; nucleotides not matched to a gene: 5. The CDR3 is 13 amino acids. Germline V CDR1 and CDR2: GTSNPN, SVGIG (reference sequence).

This chain joins TRBV5-4 and TRBJ2-2; TRBD1 matches 7 bases. V shed 4 bases and J 5 bases; nucleotides not matched to a gene: 11. CDR3 length: 16 residues. The germline CDR1 and CDR2 sequences are SGHNT and YYREEE (reference sequence). CDR3 in DNA: TGTGCCAGCAGCCCCCGGGACAGTGGGTCGACCGGGGAGCTGTTTTTT. It encodes CASSPRDSGSTGELFF.

This clone has more than one count but fewer than ten. V is TRBV11-2 and J is TRBJ1-4; possible D gene TRBD1, 5 bases. Deletions cut 5 bases from V and 5 bases from J, with 15 bases between. The germline CDR1 and CDR2 sequences are SGHAT and FQNNGV. CDR3 length: 15 residues. The CDR3 sequence: CASSRQSGWNEKLFF. The CDR3 nucleotides read TGTGCCAGCAGCAGACAGAGTGGATGGAATGAAAAACTGTTTTTT.

The chain combines TRBV30 with TRBJ2-1; 7 bases are a match to TRBD1. The CDR3 is 14 residues long. Germline V gene sequence: CDR1 GTSNPN, CDR2 SVGIG (reference sequence). Losses at the gene ends were 4 bases for V and 0 bases for J; bases not matched to a gene: 3. The DNA for the CDR3 is TGTGCCTGGACGACAGGGAGCTCCTACAATGAGCAGTTCTTC. Its translation: CAWTTGSSYNEQFF.

The chain combines TRBV18 with TRBJ2-5; D possibly corresponds to TRBD1 (6 bases). In germline, CDR1 is KGHSH, CDR2 LQKENI. V was clipped by 4 bases and J by 4 bases, with 13 bases between them. This CDR3 region has 14 residues. CDR3 DNA sequence: TGTGCCAGCTCACTTACAGGGTTGGGAGAGACCCAGTACTTC. Its protein product is CASSLTGLGETQYF.

The genes are TRBV7-8 and TRBJ1-4, with 9 positions matching TRBD1. Germline V gives CDR1 SGHVS, CDR2 FQNEAQ. The CDR3 spans 16 residues. Trimming at V came to 0 bases and at J to 4 bases, leaving 3 bases not matched to a gene. The chain's CDR3 is CASSLAGTGSNEKLFF. For the CDR3, the DNA is TGTGCCAGCAGCTTAGCGGGGACAGGGAGTAATGAAAAACTGTTTTTT. Together with reference TRBV7-8 and TRBJ1-4, the CDR3 gives the full variable domain: GAGVSQSPRYKVAKRGQDVALRCDPISGHVSLFWYQQALGQGPEFLTYFQNEAQLDKSGLPSDRFFAERPEGSVSTLKIQRTQQEDSAVYLCASSLAGTGSNEKLFFGSGTQLSVL.

The rearrangement joins TRBV6-5 to TRBJ1-6; 7 positions agree with TRBD1. CDR3 length equals 13 residues. CDR1 MNHEY and CDR2 SVGAGI come from the germline V gene. Unmatched junction bases numbered 6, after V lost 10 bases and J lost 6 bases. DNA of the CDR3: TGTGCCACCACGCGACAGGGTAATTCACCCCTCCACTTT. Translating it yields CATTRQGNSPLHF.

This clone was detected only once. Other DNA sequences of this sample code for an identical CDR3. The chain couples TRBV5-1 to TRBJ2-3; 7 positions match TRBD2. Germline values: CDR1 SGHRS, CDR2 YFSETQ. Losses at the gene ends were 0 bases for V and 1 base for J; bases not matched to a gene: 2. There are 15 residues in the CDR3. The CDR3: CASSLDRGGTDTQYF. CDR3 nucleotides: TGCGCCAGCAGCTTGGATCGGGGGGGCACAGATACGCAGTATTTT.

The rearrangement joins TRBV5-4 to TRBJ1-1; 8 positions match TRBD1. The CDR3 runs to 14 residues. With V trimmed by 4 bases and J by 2 bases, 4 bases remained unmatched. Germline V gene sequence: CDR1 SGHNT, CDR2 YYREEE (reference sequence). The CDR3 loop reads CASSPGQDNTEAFF. The CDR3 DNA sequence: TGTGCCAGCAGCCCGGGACAGGATAACACTGAAGCTTTCTTT.

The genes are TRBV19 and TRBJ2-1, with 8 bases that match TRBD2. Trimming removed 5 bases from V and 6 bases from J; junction bases left unmatched: 6. The CDR3 loop spans 14 amino acids. Germline V gene sequence: CDR1 LNHDA, CDR2 SQIVND (reference sequence). The CDR3 coding sequence is TGTGCCAGTAGTCTTCGGGGGGGACCCAATGAGCAGTTCTTC. Translated: CASSLRGGPNEQFF.

V usage is TRBV7-9 and J usage is TRBJ2-3; 10 nucleotides agree with TRBD2. The trim removed 5 bases at V and 2 bases at J, leaving 4 bases unmatched. The CDR3 is made up of 15 amino acids. Germline V CDR1 and CDR2: SEHNR, FQNEAQ (reference sequence). The CDR3 DNA sequence: TGTGCCAGCAGCCCCGGGACTAGCGACACAGATACGCAGTATTTT. Translating gives CASSPGTSDTDTQYF.

V is TRBV19 and J is TRBJ1-6; TRBD1 matches 7 bases. Germline CDR1 reads LNHDA; CDR2 reads SQIVND (reference sequence). The CDR3 loop spans 16 amino acids. Trimming removed 1 base from V and 8 bases from J; junction bases left unmatched: 8. CDR3 DNA sequence: TGTGCCAGTAGTATAGCCCGGACAGGAGGGTATTCACCCCTCCACTTT. Its protein is CASSIARTGGYSPLHF. The whole variable domain, remainder taken from reference TRBV19 and TRBJ1-6, is DGGITQSPKYLFRKEGQNVTLSCEQNLNHDAMYWYRQDPGQGLRLIYYSQIVNDFQKGDIAEGYSVSREKKESFPLTVTSAQKNPTAFYLCASSIARTGGYSPLHFGNGTRLTVT.

The chain carries TRBV6-5 and TRBJ2-3, with 7 bases identical to TRBD2. This CDR3 contains 14 residues. CDR1 is MNHEY, CDR2 SVGAGI, per germline. V dropped 6 bases and J dropped 2; count of bases not matched to a gene: 5. The CDR3 loop reads CASSPGLNTDTQYF. The CDR3 DNA follows: TGTGCCAGCAGCCCGGGACTAAACACAGATACGCAGTATTTT.

The V gene is TRBV6-6, the J gene TRBJ1-5; 7 bases are a match to TRBD1. The CDR3 sequence is 13 residues long. In germline, CDR1 is MNHNY, CDR2 SVGAGI (reference sequence). After removal of 7 bases from V and 7 bases from J, the junction contained 7 bases not matched to a gene. CDR3 sequence: CASNRGLEQPQHF. The CDR3 DNA reads TGTGCCAGCAACAGGGGTCTGGAACAGCCCCAGCATTTT.

The gene calls are TRBV7-9 and TRBJ1-6; no clear D gene. V was shortened by 6 bases and J by 9 bases, with 12 bases between the two germline ends. Looked up from germline, CDR1 is SEHNR and CDR2 is FQNEAQ (reference sequence). CDR3 size: 13 residues. The CDR3 loop is CASSPGLASPLHF. The DNA of the CDR3 is TGTGCCAGCAGTCCCGGATTAGCTTCACCCCTCCACTTT. The full variable domain, completed using reference TRBV7-9 and TRBJ1-6, is DTGVSQNPRHKITKRGQNVTFRCDPISEHNRLYWYRQTLGQGPEFLTYFQNEAQLEKSRLLSDRFSAERPKGSFSTLEIQRTEQGDSAMYLCASSPGLASPLHFGNGTRLTVT.

V is TRBV30 and J is TRBJ2-7; TRBD2 might be the D (7 bases). Germline V gene sequence: CDR1 GTSNPN, CDR2 SVGIG (reference sequence). This CDR3 has 13 amino acids. The ends were cut back, 0 bases at V and 6 bases at J, with 12 bases in the middle. CDR3 amino acids: CAWSVRGAGEQYF. The CDR3 DNA sequence: TGTGCCTGGAGTGTACGGGGGGCTGGCGAGCAGTACTTC.

The chain recombines TRBV30 with TRBJ2-2; 12 bases are shared with TRBD2. The CDR3 spans 16 residues. The J segment lost 7 bases and the V segment lost 2 bases, leaving 8 bases of the junction unmatched. Germline CDR1 GTSNPN, CDR2 SVGIG (reference sequence). The CDR3 sequence is CAWSRLAGGPDGELFF. CDR3 bases: TGTGCCTGGAGTCGGCTAGCGGGGGGGCCTGACGGGGAGCTGTTTTTT.

This clone has a single count. V and J are TRBV3-1 (or the pseudogene TRBV3-2) and TRBJ2-3; D ambiguous. The germline V gene has CDR1 LGHDT and CDR2 YNNKEL (reference sequence). The CDR3 is 16 amino acids. V lost 0 bases, J lost 0 bases, and 10 bases lay in between. The CDR3 DNA follows: TGTGCCAGCAGCCAAGATCACCAGGTAAGCACAGATACGCAGTATTTT. Translation: CASSQDHQVSTDTQYF.